This T cell receptor (beta chain) was obtained from a study of early T cells in non-severe SARS-CoV-2 infection. About the study: Investigators sequenced bulk RNA drawn from unsorted whole blood, and chains remained unpaired.

To note about this clonotype: Its antigen is currently unknown.

Individual cDNA molecules received unique molecular identifiers during library preparation. MiXCR, run by TCRdb on the 5' RACE reads, gives a single entry per CDR3 protein. The sample carries about 41,000 distinct CDR3 sequences, under 13% recorded once. V lost 3 bases and J 2 bases, leaving 10 bases between the germline ends. Germline V CDR1 and CDR2: SQVTM, ANQGSEA. The CDR3 runs 13 residues. Study outcomes and limitations: Sequences matched to VDJdb favored anti-spike CD8 responses, while private and CD4 specificities were missed.

The chain employs TRBV29-1 and TRBJ2-5; a weak D match, TRBD1 (6 bases). The sequence came from an adult who was a healthcare worker with PCR-confirmed SARS-CoV-2 infection or an uninfected control (not recorded which). Sequencing used whole blood. The CDR3 protein is CSVEGRGQETQYF. The CDR3 bases are TGCAGCGTTGAGGGAAGGGGGCAAGAGACCCAGTACTTC.